This is a list of T cell receptor beta chains from one sample in a study of blood T cell repertoires in COVID-19. Profiled with immunoSEQ multiplex PCR; TCRdb holds only in-frame clones, not every one. The data hold 120,000 to 150,000 clones, with around 79% observed a single time. Source material: peripheral blood. Every receptor here comes from a man aged 60 to 75 with acute or convalescent COVID-19. The CDR3 runs from the conserved cysteine through the conserved F or W. D genes are given only for firm matches. Clone sizes are given selectively: once, few, many, or a class where the clone is expanded.

V gene	J gene	clone size	D gene	CDR3 protein	CDR3 DNA
TRBV7-7	TRBJ2-1	-	TRBD2	CASSPPPGLAGDEQFF	TGTGCTAGCAGCCCACCCCCGGGACTAGCGGGAGACGAGCAGTTCTTC
TRBV18	TRBJ2-5	once	TRBD1	CASSPRTGGQETQYF	TGTGCCAGCTCACCAAGGACAGGGGGACAAGAGACCCAGTACTTC
TRBV5-1	TRBJ2-1	-	TRBD1	CASSLEGQDYNEQFF	TGCGCCAGCAGCTTGGAGGGACAGGATTACAATGAGCAGTTCTTC
TRBV5-1	TRBJ1-1	-	TRBD1	CASSLQGQVNTEAFF	TGCGCCAGCAGCTTGCAAGGACAGGTGAACACTGAAGCTTTCTTT
TRBV6-1	TRBJ1-2	-	-	CASSEWGHDIYGYTF	TGTGCCAGCAGTGAGTGGGGACACGACATCTATGGCTACACCTTC
TRBV5-1	TRBJ2-5	-	-	CASSPDRAQETQYF	TGCGCCAGCAGCCCTGACAGAGCCCAAGAGACCCAGTACTTC
TRBV5-1	TRBJ2-7	-	-	CASSLEGIGGVHEQYF	TGCGCCAGCAGCTTGGAGGGAATAGGGGGGGTCCACGAGCAGTACTTC
TRBV3-1/TRBV3-2	TRBJ2-1	-	TRBD2	CASSQDSGAGVGGGEQFF	TGTGCCAGCAGCCAAGATAGTGGAGCGGGAGTGGGTGGCGGTGAGCAGTTCTTC
TRBV5-1	TRBJ1-3	-	-	CASSFVGENTIYF	TGCGCCAGCAGCTTTGTCGGGGAAAACACCATATATTTT
TRBV28	TRBJ1-6	-	-	CASIMDSNSPLHF	TGTGCCAGCATCATGGACAGTAATTCACCCCTCCACTTT
TRBV19	TRBJ2-3	-	TRBD2	CASRVAGGGTDTQYF	TGTGCCAGTAGAGTAGCGGGAGGGGGCACAGATACGCAGTATTTT
TRBV3-1/TRBV3-2	TRBJ2-1	-	-	CASSNKWRGHNEQFF	TGTGCCAGCAGTAACAAGTGGCGGGGGCACAATGAGCAGTTCTTC
TRBV28	TRBJ1-2	-	-	CASNNGDYGYTF	TGTGCCAGCAATAACGGAGACTATGGCTACACCTTC
TRBV7-9	TRBJ1-1	-	-	CASSLGQMNTEAFF	TGTGCCAGCAGCTTAGGGCAGATGAACACTGAAGCTTTCTTT
TRBV4-3	TRBJ2-1	once	TRBD2	CASSQDSGAGGYNEQFF	TGCGCCAGCAGCCAAGATAGTGGCGCGGGAGGCTACAATGAGCAGTTCTTC
TRBV21-1	TRBJ2-7	once	-	CASSKARGEQYF	TGTGCCAGCAGCAAAGCGCGCGGCGAGCAGTACTTC
TRBV9	TRBJ1-1	-	-	CASSVAATGAEAFF	TGTGCCAGCAGCGTAGCTGCGACAGGAGCTGAAGCTTTCTTT
TRBV27	TRBJ2-2	-	-	CASSSQGLYGELFF	TGTGCCAGCAGTTCTCAAGGACTCTACGGGGAGCTGTTTTTT
TRBV7-2	TRBJ2-7	-	TRBD1	CASSRDRGSEQYF	TGTGCCAGCAGCCGGGACAGGGGAAGCGAGCAGTACTTC
TRBV2	TRBJ2-7	-	-	CASSPGGSYEQYF	TGTGCCAGCAGCCCTGGGGGCAGCTACGAGCAGTACTTC
TRBV7-9	TRBJ1-3	-	TRBD1	CASSPPTGKDTSGNTIYF	TGTGCCAGCAGCCCCCCGACAGGGAAAGATACCTCTGGAAACACCATATATTTT
TRBV10-3	TRBJ2-7	-	-	CAIRGPDSLEQYF	TGTGCCATCAGGGGTCCCGATAGCCTCGAGCAGTACTTC
TRBV7-2	TRBJ2-7	-	-	CASSLDPFYEQYF	TGTGCCAGCAGCTTAGATCCGTTCTACGAGCAGTACTTC
TRBV5-4	TRBJ2-2	-	TRBD1	CASSWGDRVVTGELFF	TGTGCCAGCAGCTGGGGGGACAGGGTGGTCACCGGGGAGCTGTTTTTT
TRBV6-2/TRBV6-3	TRBJ1-6	-	TRBD1	CASSYDDRGNSPLHF	TGTGCCAGCAGTTACGACGACAGGGGGAATTCACCCCTCCACTTT
TRBV29-1	TRBJ1-1	-	-	CSVSTPTYENTEAFF	TGCAGCGTTTCCACACCGACATACGAGAACACTGAAGCTTTCTTT
TRBV3-1/TRBV3-2	TRBJ1-2	once	-	CASSDLGEGYTF	TGTGCCAGCAGCGATCTTGGGGAGGGCTACACCTTC
TRBV5-1	TRBJ2-5	-	TRBD2	CASSLPGTSGRSLQETQYF	TGCGCCAGCAGCTTGCCCGGGACTAGCGGGAGGAGCCTTCAAGAGACCCAGTACTTC